A single sample is the source of the 18 T cell receptor beta chains below, sequenced in a study of T cell clones after liver transplantation. Libraries were prepared by immunoSEQ multiplex PCR; TCRdb keeps only in-frame clonotypes and omits some of them. The sample consists of tens of thousands of clones, approximately 63% of them appearing once. Sequencing used CD4+ T cells from blood, obtained at the approximately 15-month timepoint. The receptor set was obtained from a human patient who received a liver transplant. Some T cells may be the graft donor's.

In its sample, this clone was seen once. The chain uses TRBV9 and TRBJ1-2, with no clear D. Trimming cost V 4 bases and J 0 bases, with 10 bases left between them. CDR3 size: 14 residues. Germline V gene data show CDR1 as SGDLS and CDR2 as YYNGEE. The chain's CDR3 is CASSLDPSNYGYTF. CDR3 bases: TGTGCCAGCAGCCTGGACCCTTCTAACTATGGCTACACCTTC.

J is TRBJ2-5 and V is TRBV14; TRBD2 might be the D (5 bases). Germline assignment: CDR1 SGHDN and CDR2 FVKESK. The CDR3 runs 15 residues. Trimming removed 2 bases from V and 5 bases from J, with 15 bases in between. In DNA, the CDR3 is TGTGCCAGCAGCCAAACGGGGTATAGGAGGGAGACCCAGTACTTC. Translation gives CASSQTGYRRETQYF.

This chain joins TRBV7-8 and TRBJ1-3; TRBD1 is a possible D gene (6 bases). Deletions cut 2 bases from V and 1 base from J, with 21 bases between. The CDR3 length is 19 residues. Germline V gene data show CDR1 as SGHVS and CDR2 as FQNEAQ. The CDR3 loop is CASSLHDRGGIGSGNTIYF. The CDR3 coding sequence is TGTGCCAGCAGCTTACATGATCGGGGGGGCATAGGGTCTGGAAACACCATATATTTT.

The J gene is TRBJ1-4, the V gene TRBV19; no definite D call. Germline V gives CDR1 LNHDA, CDR2 SQIVND (reference sequence). The CDR3 has 14 residues. Trimming shortened V by 4 bases and J by 8 bases, and 14 bases separated the two germline ends. CDR3: CASSNPSGREKLFF. The CDR3, as DNA: TGTGCCAGTAGTAACCCCTCGGGGAGGGAAAAACTGTTTTTT.

This clone showed up just once. The genes are TRBV30 and TRBJ1-3; D uncertain. There are 15 residues in the CDR3. Germline CDR1 is GTSNPN and CDR2 is SVGIG (reference sequence). The V gene lost 0 bases and the J gene lost 3 bases, with 12 bases spanning the gap. CDR3 sequence (DNA): TGTGCCTGGAGTGTACTGACACCCGTTGGAAACACCATATATTTT. It encodes CAWSVLTPVGNTIYF.

The rearrangement joins TRBV28 to TRBJ1-4, with D uncertain. Germline values: CDR1 MDHEN, CDR2 SYDVKM. V was clipped by 6 bases and J by 5 bases, with 10 bases between them. There are 13 residues in the CDR3. The CDR3 DNA follows: TGTGCCAGCAGGCTATCAGAAAATGAAAAACTGTTTTTT. Translating gives CASRLSENEKLFF.

V usage is TRBV28 and J usage is TRBJ1-2; 7 bases are a match to TRBD1. Germline CDR1 and CDR2: MDHEN and SYDVKM. V shed 6 bases and J 8 bases; nucleotides not matched to a gene: 12. There are 14 residues in the CDR3. The CDR3 reads CASSQHEGALGYTF. In nucleotides, the CDR3 is TGTGCCAGCAGCCAGCATGAGGGGGCGTTGGGCTACACCTTC.

This clone was seen a few times. The CDR3 region is CASSLDRTYEAFF. CDR3 bases: TGTGCCAGCAGCTTAGACCGGACCTATGAAGCTTTCTTT. The chain carries TRBV7-6 and TRBJ1-1; D is unresolved. The CDR3 spans 13 residues. Trimming stripped 1 base from V and 7 bases from J, with 10 bases between. CDR1 is SGHVS, CDR2 FNYEAQ, per germline.

This clone was seen only a few times. The rearrangement links TRBV27 to TRBJ2-7, with D unresolved. The CDR3 contains 12 residues. V was shortened by 3 bases and J by 7 bases, with 10 bases between the two germline ends. Germline assignment: CDR1 MNHEY and CDR2 SMNVEV (reference sequence). The CDR3 is CASSFGTGEQYF. The CDR3 nucleotides are TGTGCCAGCAGTTTTGGAACGGGTGAGCAGTACTTC.

The chain combines TRBV7-2 with TRBJ2-5; 7 nucleotides agree with TRBD2. Germline lookup yields CDR1 SGHTA and CDR2 FQGNSA. This CDR3 has 14 residues. The junction had 7 bases not matched to a gene; V was cut back by 5 bases and J by 4 bases. The DNA for the CDR3 is TGTGCCAGCAGCCCCGGCGTAGCGGGAGAGACCCAGTACTTC. Translation: CASSPGVAGETQYF.

The chain recombines TRBV19 with TRBJ1-1, with a weak D call TRBD1 (6 bases). The CDR3 loop spans 15 amino acids. Germline V gives CDR1 LNHDA, CDR2 SQIVND (reference sequence). V lost 5 bases and J 2 bases, leaving 15 bases between the germline ends. CDR3 nucleotides: TGTGCCAGTAGTTCACGGACAGACATAAACACTGAAGCTTTCTTT. Protein product: CASSSRTDINTEAFF.

This chain connects TRBV19 to TRBJ2-6, with a possible D match to TRBD2 (5 bases). The V gene lost 6 bases and the J gene lost 2 bases, with 17 bases spanning the gap. Germline loops: CDR1 LNHDA, CDR2 SQIVND (reference sequence). The CDR3 is 17 residues long. CDR3 loop: CASSPTYGDPGANVLTF. Here the CDR3 DNA reads TGTGCCAGTAGCCCCACCTACGGGGATCCTGGGGCCAACGTCCTGACTTTC.

This chain uses TRBV6-1 with TRBJ2-2, with D perhaps given as TRBD1 or TRBD2 (5 bases each). Germline CDR1 is MNHNS and CDR2 is SASEGT. CDR3 size: 14 residues. V was pared by 3 bases and J by 9 bases, with 14 bases between. The CDR3 region is CASSDWGRGRELFF. The DNA of the CDR3 is TGTGCCAGCAGTGATTGGGGTAGGGGACGGGAGCTGTTTTTT.

V gene TRBV10-3 combines with J gene TRBJ2-5; TRBD1 matches at 7 bases. This CDR3 has 14 residues. V lost 6 bases to trimming and J lost 5 bases; unmatched junction nucleotides: 9. The germline gives CDR1 ENHRY, CDR2 SYGVKD. DNA for the CDR3: TGTGCCATCAGGATAGGGGGCGAGTCGGAGACCCAGTACTTC. Translation: CAIRIGGESETQYF.

As concerns this clone: A much more abundant neighbour one base away suggests this may be a read error. The genes are TRBV2 and TRBJ2-7; D gene uncertain. V lost 6 bases to trimming and J lost 3 bases, with 6 bases between them. CDR3 length equals 11 residues. The germline V gene has CDR1 SNHLY and CDR2 FYNNEI. The CDR3 is CASRGYYEQYF. Written as DNA, the CDR3 is TGTGCCAGCAGGGGTTACTACGAGCAGTACTTC.

The chain joins TRBV7-9 to TRBJ1-2; D is perhaps TRBD1 (5 bases). CDR1 SEHNR and CDR2 FQNEAQ come from the germline V gene (reference sequence). CDR3 size: 13 residues. Trimming stripped 0 bases from V and 6 bases from J, with 8 bases between. CDR3 in DNA: TGTGCCAGCAGCTTAGCCGGAGGGGATGGCTACACCTTC. Encoded protein: CASSLAGGDGYTF.

This clone was seen more than once but under ten times. The chain combines TRBV7-8 with TRBJ2-1; TRBD1 or TRBD2 may be the D gene (6 bases each). The CDR3 spans 13 residues. Germline V gene data show CDR1 as SGHVS and CDR2 as FQNEAQ. With 1 base removed from V and 14 bases from J, the gap between germline ends came to 15 bases. The CDR3, as DNA: TGTGCCAGCAGCTTAGAGGGGGGCGGCGGAAAGTTCTTC. Its translation is CASSLEGGGGKFF.

This clone showed up just a few times. The chain uses TRBV19 and TRBJ1-6; D is perhaps TRBD1 (6 bases). Germline V gene sequence: CDR1 LNHDA, CDR2 SQIVND (reference sequence). This CDR3 is built from 14 residues. Trimming pared 5 bases from V and 7 bases from J, leaving 12 bases between. The CDR3 DNA follows: TGTGCCAGTAGTCCCCGGGACACGAATTCACCCCTCCACTTT. Translated: CASSPRDTNSPLHF.